This T cell receptor (beta chain) was sequenced for a study of blood T cells in healthy people across ages. About the research overall: Per two T cells, about one barcoded beta molecule was captured through template switching.

The CDR3 is 16 amino acids. Germline V gene lookup returns CDR1 KGHSH and CDR2 LQKENI. Between the trimmed V and J ends, which lost 1 base and 2 bases, there was a span of 14 bases. For the second PCR, which ran for roughly 6 to 12 cycles, a sample-barcoded 5' primer and a J-beta primer mix were used. TCRdb re-called the 5' RACE reads through MiXCR, storing one row per CDR3 protein. The sample shows hundreds of thousands of distinct CDR3 sequences, roughly 40% of them seen only once. Comment on this clonotype: What it binds is not known.

Study outcomes and limitations: Nothing was known about donor CMV status, and this possibly confounded expanded clonotype changes. When one million T cells were used, diversity estimates were thought to be underestimates.

This clonotype was obtained from a man younger than 35 in good health. The chain carries TRBV18 and TRBJ1-1; D remains unclear. Material: blood. CDR3 residues: CASSPQSVGLNTEAFF. DNA of the CDR3: TGTGCCAGCTCACCACAATCGGTCGGACTAAACACTGAAGCTTTCTTT.